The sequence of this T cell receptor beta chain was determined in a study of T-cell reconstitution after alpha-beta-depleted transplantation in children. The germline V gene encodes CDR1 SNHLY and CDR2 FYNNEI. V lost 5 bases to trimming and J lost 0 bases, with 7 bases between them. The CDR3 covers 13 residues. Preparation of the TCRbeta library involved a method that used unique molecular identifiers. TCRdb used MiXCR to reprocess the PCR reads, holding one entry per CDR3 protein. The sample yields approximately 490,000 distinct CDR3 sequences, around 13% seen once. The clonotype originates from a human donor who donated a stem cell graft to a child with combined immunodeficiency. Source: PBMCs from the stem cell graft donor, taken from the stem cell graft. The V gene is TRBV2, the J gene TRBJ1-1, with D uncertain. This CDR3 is CASSNHMNTEAFF. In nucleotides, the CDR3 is TGTGCCAGCAGTAATCACATGAACACTGAAGCTTTCTTT.